The 9 T cell receptor beta chains given below trace back to one sample, sequenced in a study of lymphopenia after photon versus proton radiotherapy. Produced via immunoSEQ multiplex PCR; TCRdb's table is partial and in-frame only. Found here are 67,000 or so clones, 75% to 90% of them singletons; the top ten hold 10% to 14%. Sequences were derived from peripheral blood, sampled from a patient treated with proton-based radiotherapy. Every receptor here comes from a man at least 80 years old with esophageal cancer.

Of note for this clone: This sample also contains other DNA sequences that code for the same CDR3. The V gene is TRBV7-9, the J gene TRBJ2-7; D is uncertain. The V gene's germline CDR1 is SEHNR and CDR2 FQNEAQ (reference sequence). CDR3 length: 13 amino acids. Trimming shortened V by 4 bases and J by 3 bases, and 10 bases separated the two germline ends. CDR3 residues: CASSSGPNYEQYF. In nucleotides, the CDR3 is TGTGCCAGCAGCTCGGGTCCCAACTACGAGCAGTACTTC.

This chain joins TRBV19 and TRBJ2-1; no firm D call. The CDR3 covers 11 residues. The germline V gene has CDR1 LNHDA and CDR2 SQIVND (reference sequence). Deletions cut 5 bases from V and 8 bases from J, with 7 bases between. The CDR3 reads CASSGMYEQFF. CDR3 nucleotide sequence: TGTGCCAGTAGTGGGATGTATGAGCAGTTCTTC.

The chain couples TRBV5-1 to TRBJ2-1; TRBD2 matches at 12 bases. V lost 4 bases to trimming and J lost 7 bases; unmatched junction nucleotides: 9. This CDR3 spans 16 amino acids. Germline CDR1 is SGHRS and CDR2 is YFSETQ. This CDR3 is CASSPGTLAGGNEQFF. CDR3 DNA: TGCGCCAGCAGCCCGGGGACCCTAGCGGGAGGGAATGAGCAGTTCTTC.

This clone occurred once. V is TRBV9 and J is TRBJ1-4, with 10 bases matching TRBD1. Per the germline V gene, CDR1 is SGDLS and CDR2 is YYNGEE. The CDR3 loop spans 15 amino acids. V shed 4 bases and J 8 bases; nucleotides not matched to a gene: 8. This CDR3 is CASSSEGQGWEKLFF. The DNA of the CDR3 is TGTGCCAGCAGCTCCGAGGGACAGGGGTGGGAAAAACTGTTTTTT. The full variable domain, in which reference TRBV9 and TRBJ1-4 provide the parts outside the CDR3, is DSGVTQTPKHLITATGQRVTLRCSPRSGDLSVYWYQQSLDQGLQFLIQYYNGEERAKGNILERFSAQQFPDLHSELNLSSLELGDSALYFCASSSEGQGWEKLFFGSGTQLSVL.

This chain connects TRBV7-9 to TRBJ1-1; perhaps TRBD1 as D (5 bases). The CDR3 covers 14 residues. Germline V gives CDR1 SEHNR, CDR2 FQNEAQ (reference sequence). The V end lost 0 bases, the J end lost 2 bases, and 7 bases lay between the germline ends. Written as DNA, the CDR3 is TGTGCCAGCAGCTTAGCAGGGGCCAACACTGAAGCTTTCTTT. Protein product: CASSLAGANTEAFF.

The chain joins TRBV7-2 to TRBJ1-6; D ambiguous. The CDR3 is 16 residues long. V was cut by 4 bases and J by 6 bases, with 16 bases left in between. Germline loops: CDR1 SGHTA, CDR2 FQGNSA. The DNA for the CDR3 is TGTGCCAGCAGCTCAAGGAGGGTAGGGATTAATTCACCCCTCCACTTT. Amino acids: CASSSRRVGINSPLHF.

This sequence joins TRBV4-1 and TRBJ1-2, with D perhaps TRBD1 (5 bases). The CDR3 sequence is 14 residues long. V shed 0 bases and J shed 3 bases, with 8 bases lying between them. Looked up from germline, CDR1 is MGHRA and CDR2 is YSYEKL. CDR3 residues: CASSQDLTDYGYTF. In nucleotides, the CDR3 is TGCGCCAGCAGCCAAGATCTGACAGACTATGGCTACACCTTC.

This chain joins TRBV5-1 and TRBJ1-2, with D possibly matching TRBD1 (5 bases). CDR1 and CDR2 (germline): SGHRS, YFSETQ. Trimming took 4 bases from V and 5 from J, leaving 15 bases between them. The CDR3 contains 14 residues. The CDR3 protein is CASSGDASGYGYTF. The CDR3 DNA reads as TGCGCCAGCAGCGGGGACGCGTCGGGTTATGGCTACACCTTC.

The chain joins TRBV9 to TRBJ2-1; D is unclear. CDR3 length equals 12 residues. Germline loops: CDR1 SGDLS, CDR2 YYNGEE. V was clipped by 4 bases and J by 3 bases, with 5 bases between them. Written as DNA, the CDR3 is TGTGCCAGCAGCACTCTCTACAATGAGCAGTTCTTC. Translation: CASSTLYNEQFF. The whole variable domain, filled in from reference TRBV9 and TRBJ2-1, reads DSGVTQTPKHLITATGQRVTLRCSPRSGDLSVYWYQQSLDQGLQFLIQYYNGEERAKGNILERFSAQQFPDLHSELNLSSLELGDSALYFCASSTLYNEQFFGPGTRLTVL.